The 17 T cell receptor beta chains below were found in one sample sequenced in a study of blood T cell repertoires in COVID-19. Clones were read by immunoSEQ multiplex PCR, and TCRdb kept only the in-frame ones, dropping some. The sample lists approximately 330,000 clones, just under 90% seen once, with about 9.4% in the top ten. Sequences were obtained from PBMCs or T cells enriched from blood (not recorded which). The receptors originated from a woman aged 30 to 39 who had recovered from COVID-19.

The V gene is TRBV2, the J gene TRBJ2-3; D is unclear. The CDR3 consists of 13 residues. Looked up from germline, CDR1 is SNHLY and CDR2 is FYNNEI. V was pared by 8 bases and J by 2 bases, with 11 bases between. CDR3 in DNA: TGTGCCAGCGGTAAGCCCAACACAGATACGCAGTATTTT. This sequence encodes CASGKPNTDTQYF.

The genes are TRBV5-1 and TRBJ2-7, with 14 bases lining up with TRBD2. The ends lost 3 bases at V and 7 bases at J; junction bases unmatched: 9. This CDR3 contains 16 residues. CDR1 is SGHRS, CDR2 YFSETQ, per germline. The CDR3 is CASSWKGLAGGLEQYF. The CDR3 nucleotides read TGCGCCAGCAGCTGGAAAGGACTAGCGGGAGGATTAGAGCAGTACTTC.

The gene calls are TRBV28 and TRBJ1-5, with D perhaps matching TRBD1 (6 bases). The CDR3 contains 14 residues. The V end lost 1 base, the J end lost 7 bases, and 11 bases lay between the germline ends. Per the germline V gene, CDR1 is MDHEN and CDR2 is SYDVKM. CDR3 residues: CASSLYRDHQPQHF. Written as DNA, the CDR3 is TGTGCCAGCAGTTTATACAGGGACCACCAGCCCCAGCATTTT.

The V gene is TRBV3-1 (or the pseudogene TRBV3-2), the J gene TRBJ2-7; 9 positions match TRBD2. The CDR3 runs to 17 residues. Germline CDR1 and CDR2: LGHDT and YNNKEL (reference sequence). The junction had 12 bases not matched to a gene; V was cut back by 3 bases and J by 3 bases. In nucleotides, the CDR3 is TGTGCCAGCAGCCAGTCATGGTGGCGGGAGGGCTTCTACGAGCAGTACTTC. Its protein is CASSQSWWREGFYEQYF.

The chain employs TRBV29-1 and TRBJ1-2; TRBD1 might be the D (5 bases). V lost 8 bases, J lost 7 bases, and 20 bases lay in between. Germline V CDR1 and CDR2: SQVTM, ANQGSEA. This CDR3 is built from 13 residues. CDR3 amino acids: CSIAGQGFGGYTF. The CDR3 bases are TGCAGCATCGCCGGCCAGGGCTTTGGTGGCTACACCTTC.

The chain joins TRBV5-1 to TRBJ1-2; tentative D call: TRBD1 (6 bases). Germline CDR1 SGHRS, CDR2 YFSETQ. The length of the CDR3 is 13 residues. V was shortened by 2 bases and J by 4 bases, with 9 bases between the two germline ends. In nucleotides, the CDR3 is TGCGCCAGCAGCTTTGGGGGGGCCTATGGCTACACCTTC. Translating gives CASSFGGAYGYTF.

The chain combines TRBV6-5 with TRBJ2-3; TRBD2 aligns across 7 bases. V shed 4 bases, J shed 4 bases, and the junction held 8 bases outside the gene matches. The CDR3 spans 15 residues. In germline, CDR1 is MNHEY, CDR2 SVGAGI. CDR3: CASSFTGGLADTQYF. The CDR3 DNA is TGTGCCAGCAGTTTTACGGGAGGTCTGGCAGATACGCAGTATTTT.

This sequence joins TRBV27 and TRBJ2-1, with no clear D. The CDR3 is 14 residues long. Germline-derived CDR1 and CDR2 are MNHEY and SMNVEV (reference sequence). Trimming removed 3 bases at V and 10 bases at J, with 16 bases between. CDR3 sequence reads: CASSFLGPRWEQFF. The CDR3 DNA reads as TGTGCCAGCAGTTTCTTGGGCCCTCGGTGGGAGCAGTTCTTC.

This chain links TRBV7-2 with TRBJ1-4; D gene unclear. There are 15 residues in the CDR3. The germline gives CDR1 SGHTA, CDR2 FQGNSA. V was trimmed by 0 bases and J by 8 bases, leaving 13 bases between them. CDR3 residues: CASSLAPQDGEKLFF. The CDR3 DNA reads as TGTGCCAGCAGCTTAGCGCCCCAGGATGGGGAAAAACTGTTTTTT.

The chain joins TRBV6-5 to TRBJ2-2; maybe TRBD1 (6 bases). The CDR3 is 15 residues long. Trimming took off 0 bases at V and 5 bases at J, with 10 bases between the two ends. Per germline, CDR1 MNHEY and CDR2 SVGAGI. The CDR3 reads CASSYSTGMTGELFF. The CDR3 nucleotides are TGTGCCAGCAGTTACTCAACAGGGATGACCGGGGAGCTGTTTTTT.

The gene calls are TRBV3-1 (or the pseudogene TRBV3-2) and TRBJ1-6, with 8 bases identical to TRBD1. The V gene end was trimmed by 3 bases and the J gene end by 7 bases; junction bases not matched to a gene: 5. Germline loops: CDR1 LGHDT, CDR2 YNNKEL (reference sequence). This CDR3 has 15 amino acids. The CDR3 DNA sequence: TGTGCCAGCAGCCAGTTTACAGGGGGGAATTCACCCCTCCACTTT. Translating gives CASSQFTGGNSPLHF.

This rearrangement joins TRBV13 to TRBJ2-7, with 10 nucleotides matching TRBD2. CDR1 and CDR2 from the germline V gene are PRHDT and FYEKMQ (reference sequence). V dropped 4 bases and J dropped 3; count of bases not matched to a gene: 18. This CDR3 comprises 19 residues. The CDR3 DNA is TGTGCCAGCAGCTCCCGCGGTAGCGGGAGGCCGTACCAAAACTACGAGCAGTACTTC. Translated: CASSSRGSGRPYQNYEQYF.

The V call is TRBV28, the J call TRBJ1-5; possible D gene TRBD1, 5 bases. Germline V gene lookup returns CDR1 MDHEN and CDR2 SYDVKM. CDR3 size: 15 residues. V lost 8 bases and J 5 bases, leaving 19 bases between the germline ends. CDR3 DNA: TGTGCCAGCCTAAAACCCGGGGGGTGGTATCAGCCCCAGCATTTT. It specifies CASLKPGGWYQPQHF.

The chain is built from TRBV7-9 and TRBJ2-7; 9 bases map to TRBD1. V lost 3 bases, J lost 7 bases, and 7 bases stayed unmatched. Germline assignment: CDR1 SEHNR and CDR2 FQNEAQ (reference sequence). This CDR3 has 14 residues. DNA of the CDR3: TGTGCCAGCAGCTTCCACAGGGGGCAGGGGGAGCAGTACTTC. This sequence encodes CASSFHRGQGEQYF.

As to this clone: In the same sample, other DNA sequences code for this CDR3. The chain joins TRBV29-1 to TRBJ2-7; 7 nucleotides align to TRBD1. V shed 6 bases, J shed 4 bases, and the junction held 6 bases outside the gene matches. The CDR3 consists of 12 residues. Germline CDR1 reads SQVTM; CDR2 reads ANQGSEA. For the CDR3, the DNA is TGCAGCGTCAGGGGACAGCTTTACGAGCAGTACTTC. Residues: CSVRGQLYEQYF.

This clone was counted between two and nine times. The genes are TRBV7-2 and TRBJ1-5; D perhaps matches TRBD1 (6 bases). CDR1 is SGHTA, CDR2 FQGNSA, per germline. Between the trimmed V and J ends, which lost 1 base and 6 bases, there was a span of 13 bases. This CDR3 is 15 amino acids long. This chain's CDR3 is CASSLVRGSGQPQHF. CDR3 in DNA: TGTGCCAGCAGCTTAGTCAGGGGCTCTGGTCAGCCCCAGCATTTT.

This clone was observed once. CDR3 region: CASSLWPGWRVGTDTQYF. The CDR3 region has the DNA TGTGCCAGCAGTTTATGGCCTGGGTGGCGGGTTGGCACAGATACGCAGTATTTT. The V gene is TRBV27, the J gene TRBJ2-3; D possibly corresponds to TRBD2 (5 bases). Trimming pared 1 base from V and 1 base from J, leaving 18 bases between. CDR1 MNHEY and CDR2 SMNVEV come from the germline V gene (reference sequence). The CDR3 is 18 amino acids.